These 14 T cell receptor beta chains came from one sample sequenced in a study of shared clonotypes between healthy human individuals. Generated by immunoSEQ multiplex PCR, the TCRdb table keeps only in-frame clones and is missing some. The sample includes over 400,000 clones, roughly 95% of them seen just once. Sequencing was carried out using naive CD4+ T cells sorted from blood. Stated subset: CD45RA+ positively selected. The receptor set was obtained from a woman in her twenties or thirties in good health.

The J gene is TRBJ2-5, the V gene TRBV5-1, with 8 bases that match TRBD2. In germline, CDR1 is SGHRS, CDR2 YFSETQ. Trimming took 4 bases from V and 2 from J; bases not matched to a gene: 7. The CDR3 is 15 amino acids. CDR3 nucleotide sequence: TGCGCCAGCAGCACCGGACTAGCAGCACAAGAGACCCAGTACTTC. Encoded protein: CASSTGLAAQETQYF.

The V gene is TRBV15, the J gene TRBJ2-1; 9 bases are a match to TRBD2. The CDR3 extends over 17 amino acids. Germline V gene lookup returns CDR1 LNHNV and CDR2 YYDKDF (reference sequence). Unmatched junction bases numbered 13, after V lost 0 bases and J lost 10 bases. CDR3 protein: CATSRDLRLAEGWEQFF. The CDR3 bases are TGTGCCACCAGCAGAGATTTGAGACTAGCGGAGGGCTGGGAGCAGTTCTTC. The full variable domain, with the rest looked up from reference TRBV15 and TRBJ2-1, is DAMVIQNPRYQVTQFGKPVTLSCSQTLNHNVMYWYQQKSSQAPKLLFHYYDKDFNNEADTPDNFQSRRPNTSFCFLDIRSPGLGDTAMYLCATSRDLRLAEGWEQFFGPGTRLTVL.

This rearrangement joins TRBV4-2 to TRBJ1-1; D is unclear. Between the trimmed V and J ends, which lost 4 bases and 1 base, there was a span of 13 bases. CDR1 is LGHNA, CDR2 YNFKEQ, per germline. CDR3 length: 15 residues. CDR3 sequence: CASSPLTGTNTEAFF. The DNA for the CDR3 is TGTGCCAGCAGCCCCCTAACCGGAACGAACACTGAAGCTTTCTTT.

The genes are TRBV5-1 and TRBJ2-2, with no clear D. Trimming pared 0 bases from V and 6 bases from J, leaving 9 bases between. This CDR3 spans 14 amino acids. From germline, CDR1 is SGHRS and CDR2 YFSETQ. CDR3 loop: CASSLEVVAGELFF. CDR3 bases: TGCGCCAGCAGCTTGGAGGTCGTGGCCGGGGAGCTGTTTTTT.

The V gene is TRBV7-8, the J gene TRBJ2-7, with D possibly being TRBD2 (6 bases). Trimming pared 5 bases from V and 7 bases from J, leaving 21 bases between. The CDR3 has 15 residues. The germline V gene encodes CDR1 SGHVS and CDR2 FQNEAQ. CDR3 DNA: TGTGCCAGCAGCCACCCCCGGGACTCCCTAGGTGAGCAGTACTTC. As protein: CASSHPRDSLGEQYF.

The chain employs TRBV19 and TRBJ2-6; D uncertain. Germline values: CDR1 LNHDA, CDR2 SQIVND (reference sequence). This CDR3 spans 14 amino acids. The germline V and J ends were trimmed by 3 bases and 0 bases, with 3 bases remaining between them. CDR3 loop: CASSMYSGANVLTF. In DNA, the CDR3 is TGTGCCAGTAGTATGTACTCTGGGGCCAACGTCCTGACTTTC.

The chain recombines TRBV28 with TRBJ1-2; D unresolved. Germline values: CDR1 MDHEN, CDR2 SYDVKM. The CDR3 spans 12 residues. V gave up 1 base and J gave up 4 bases, with 4 bases separating them. DNA of the CDR3: TGTGCCAGCAGTTTATTCGGCTATGGCTACACCTTC. Encoded protein: CASSLFGYGYTF.

The chain joins TRBV28 to TRBJ1-2; possibly TRBD1 for D (5 bases). V was pared by 5 bases and J by 3 bases, with 13 bases between. Per germline, CDR1 MDHEN and CDR2 SYDVKM. CDR3 length: 14 residues. CDR3 sequence reads: CASSAAGPDYGYTF. CDR3 coding DNA: TGTGCCAGCAGTGCTGCGGGGCCCGACTATGGCTACACCTTC.

The rearrangement uses TRBV5-1 and TRBJ2-7; 10 nucleotides align to TRBD1. The germline CDR1 and CDR2 sequences are SGHRS and YFSETQ. Trimming cost V 2 bases and J 5 bases; bases outside gene matches: 4. The CDR3 is 14 residues long. This CDR3 reads CASSFGTGANEQYF. CDR3 nucleotide sequence: TGCGCCAGCAGCTTTGGGACAGGGGCCAACGAGCAGTACTTC.

CDR3 nucleotides: TGCAGCGTTGATAGCGACCCGGGCTCCTACAATGAGCAGTTCTTC. Translating gives CSVDSDPGSYNEQFF. The V and J genes are TRBV29-1 and TRBJ2-1; D may be TRBD2 (5 bases). The CDR3 runs to 15 residues. Trimming cost V 3 bases and J 0 bases, with 12 bases left between them. Germline V gene sequence: CDR1 SQVTM, CDR2 ANQGSEA.

This chain connects TRBV4-1 to TRBJ2-3, with 8 bases lining up with TRBD1. Germline CDR1 MGHRA, CDR2 YSYEKL. The CDR3 sequence is 16 residues long. V was clipped by 4 bases and J by 5 bases; unmatched bases: 11. The CDR3 spells CASSPQNRGSQDTQYF. CDR3 nucleotide sequence: TGCGCCAGCAGCCCCCAGAACAGGGGGAGTCAAGATACGCAGTATTTT.

This chain links TRBV7-2 with TRBJ1-5, with D unclear. The CDR3 sequence is 14 residues long. The V gene's germline CDR1 is SGHTA and CDR2 FQGNSA. Trimming left V 2 bases short and J 4 bases short, with 9 bases between. The CDR3: CASSLLVGNQPQHF. The CDR3 DNA follows: TGTGCCAGCAGCTTACTTGTCGGGAATCAGCCCCAGCATTTT.

This clone was counted once. The chain carries TRBV28 and TRBJ1-3; tentatively, D is TRBD1 (6 bases). Germline V CDR1 and CDR2: MDHEN, SYDVKM. Trimming removed 7 bases at V and 7 bases at J, with 8 bases between. This CDR3 region has 11 residues. The CDR3 spells CASIQGNTIYF. CDR3 in DNA: TGTGCCAGCATCCAGGGGAACACCATATATTTT.

The sample holds a few counts of this clone. The genes are TRBV27 and TRBJ1-2, with 7 bases matching TRBD1. The germline V gene encodes CDR1 MNHEY and CDR2 SMNVEV (reference sequence). Trimming cost V 6 bases and J 4 bases; bases outside gene matches: 5. The CDR3 is 13 amino acids. The DNA for the CDR3 is TGTGCCAGCAGCCGACAGGGAGGCTATGGCTACACCTTC. It yields the protein CASSRQGGYGYTF.